A single sample is the source of the 19 T cell receptor beta chains below, sequenced in a study of monozygotic twins with cystic fibrosis. Clones were read by immunoSEQ multiplex PCR, and TCRdb kept only the in-frame ones, dropping some. The top ten clones hold approximately 2% of a sample with some 20,000 clones, approximately 97% of them seen once. The specimen was blood. The receptors originated from a woman younger than 45 with cystic fibrosis.

V gene TRBV7-9 combines with J gene TRBJ2-2; possibly TRBD2 for D (5 bases). Between the trimmed V and J ends, which lost 5 bases and 1 base, there was a span of 17 bases. CDR1 and CDR2 from the germline V gene are SEHNR and FQNEAQ (reference sequence). CDR3 length: 17 residues. The CDR3 reads CASSPRDSGLNTGELFF. CDR3 sequence (DNA): TGTGCCAGCAGCCCTCGCGATTCGGGATTGAACACCGGGGAGCTGTTTTTT.

The table lists this clone with a count of one. The chain recombines TRBV9 with TRBJ1-1; 7 bases align to TRBD1. Germline lookup yields CDR1 SGDLS and CDR2 YYNGEE. The length of the CDR3 is 15 residues. J lost 0 bases, V lost 5 bases, and 7 bases had no gene match. The CDR3 bases are TGTGCCAGCAGGGTGGGGGACAGAATGAACACTGAAGCTTTCTTT. Translated: CASRVGDRMNTEAFF. The full variable domain, rest sourced from reference TRBV9 and TRBJ1-1, is DSGVTQTPKHLITATGQRVTLRCSPRSGDLSVYWYQQSLDQGLQFLIQYYNGEERAKGNILERFSAQQFPDLHSELNLSSLELGDSALYFCASRVGDRMNTEAFFGQGTRLTVV.

The chain employs TRBV6-5 and TRBJ1-2; D is uncertain. Trimming pared 7 bases from V and 5 bases from J, leaving 8 bases between. Germline lookup yields CDR1 MNHEY and CDR2 SVGAGI. This CDR3 comprises 11 residues. The CDR3 bases are TGTGCCAGCAAAGTCGGTTATGGCTACACCTTC. As protein: CASKVGYGYTF.

This clone was detected only a few times. This sequence joins TRBV21-1 and TRBJ2-3; the table names TRBD2, a call not compared with the DNA. TRBV21-1 is a pseudogene locus. This CDR3 spans 13 amino acids. In nucleotides, the CDR3 is TGTGCCAGCAGCATTACTCCCCGGGGGACGCAGTATTTT. Protein product: CASSITPRGTQYF.

The chain links TRBV9 to TRBJ2-1; 11 bases align to TRBD2. The CDR3 is made up of 15 amino acids. The germline gives CDR1 SGDLS, CDR2 YYNGEE. With 2 bases clipped from V and 4 bases from J, the junction kept 2 bases outside the gene matches. For the CDR3, the DNA is TGTGCCAGCAGCGTGACTAGCGGGGTGTACAATGAGCAGTTCTTC. It yields the protein CASSVTSGVYNEQFF. The full variable domain, in which reference TRBV9 and TRBJ2-1 provide the parts outside the CDR3, is DSGVTQTPKHLITATGQRVTLRCSPRSGDLSVYWYQQSLDQGLQFLIQYYNGEERAKGNILERFSAQQFPDLHSELNLSSLELGDSALYFCASSVTSGVYNEQFFGPGTRLTVL.

The chain links TRBV5-4 to TRBJ1-1; D ambiguous. The CDR3 runs 15 residues. The germline CDR1 and CDR2 sequences are SGHNT and YYREEE (reference sequence). Trimming removed 2 bases at V and 3 bases at J, with 14 bases between. CDR3 loop: CASSLHPEQDTEAFF. The CDR3 DNA sequence: TGTGCCAGCAGCTTACACCCAGAGCAGGACACTGAAGCTTTCTTT. Using reference TRBV5-4 and TRBJ1-1 for the parts outside the CDR3, the full variable domain is ETGVTQSPTHLIKTRGQQVTLRCSSQSGHNTVSWYQQALGQGPQFIFQYYREEENGRGNFPPRFSGLQFPNYSSELNVNALELDDSALYLCASSLHPEQDTEAFFGQGTRLTVV.

The genes are TRBV5-1 and TRBJ1-2, with unresolved D. This CDR3 comprises 12 residues. The V gene lost 0 bases and the J gene lost 8 bases, with 8 bases spanning the gap. CDR1 is SGHRS and CDR2 is YFSETQ in the germline V gene. CDR3: CASSLGLAGYTF. CDR3 sequence (DNA): TGCGCCAGCAGCTTGGGGTTGGCCGGCTACACCTTC. The full variable domain, with the rest looked up from reference TRBV5-1 and TRBJ1-2, is KAGVTQTPRYLIKTRGQQVTLSCSPISGHRSVSWYQQTPGQGLQFLFEYFSETQRNKGNFPGRFSGRQFSNSRSEMNVSTLELGDSALYLCASSLGLAGYTFGSGTRLTVV.

The gene calls are TRBV4-1 and TRBJ2-3; 9 bases align to TRBD1. CDR1 and CDR2 from the germline V gene are MGHRA and YSYEKL. The V segment lost 0 bases and the J segment 6 bases; nucleotides outside the gene matches: 7. This CDR3 is built from 16 residues. The CDR3 bases are TGCGCCAGCAGCCAAGATTTTCGGACAGGGGCCGATACGCAGTATTTT. Protein: CASSQDFRTGADTQYF.

This clone was seen just once. This chain connects TRBV14 to TRBJ2-3, with D unclear. This CDR3 is 15 amino acids long. V was shortened by 1 base and J by 0 bases, with 8 bases between the two germline ends. Per the germline V gene, CDR1 is SGHDN and CDR2 is FVKESK. CDR3 DNA sequence: TGTGCCAGCAGCCAAGGGCTATTTAGCACAGATACGCAGTATTTT. As protein: CASSQGLFSTDTQYF.

The rearrangement joins TRBV11-2 to TRBJ2-7, with 8 bases identical to TRBD2. Looked up from germline, CDR1 is SGHAT and CDR2 is FQNNGV. The J segment lost 0 bases and the V segment lost 5 bases, leaving 6 bases of the junction unmatched. CDR3 length equals 15 residues. CDR3 sequence (DNA): TGTGCCAGCAGCACCCACGGGGGGGTCTCCTACGAGCAGTACTTC. It codes for CASSTHGGVSYEQYF.

The rearrangement joins TRBV4-1 to TRBJ2-3, with D tentatively TRBD2 (7 bases). The CDR3 has 15 residues. CDR1 and CDR2 (germline): MGHRA, YSYEKL. V lost 5 bases and J lost 3, with 15 bases in between. Here the CDR3 DNA reads TGCGCCAGCAGCGATCGGGGGGCGAGGACAGATACGCAGTATTTT. It encodes CASSDRGARTDTQYF.

This sequence joins TRBV6-6 and TRBJ1-2, with a weak D call TRBD1 (5 bases). Germline V lookup: CDR1 MNHNY, CDR2 SVGAGI (reference sequence). The ends were cut back, 5 bases at V and 6 bases at J, with 13 bases in the middle. CDR3 length: 13 residues. CDR3 DNA sequence: TGTGCCAGCAGTACCGGGACTGCTGATGGCTACACCTTC. Translating gives CASSTGTADGYTF.

The chain is built from TRBV2 and TRBJ2-7, with D perhaps assigned TRBD1 or TRBD2 (5 bases each). CDR3 size: 14 residues. V shed 6 bases and J shed 7 bases, with 19 bases lying between them. Germline assignment: CDR1 SNHLY and CDR2 FYNNEI. The CDR3, as DNA: TGTGCCAGCAGCCCTCCCGGGACCCCCGGAGAGCAGTACTTC. Its translation is CASSPPGTPGEQYF.

The genes are TRBV5-3 and TRBJ2-2; D ambiguous. TRBV5-3 belongs to the ORF category, with a function that is uncertain. The CDR3 is 13 amino acids. V was pared by 4 bases and J by 4 bases, with 8 bases between. For the CDR3, the DNA is TGTGCCAGAAGCCCCGTACGCACCGGGGAGCTGTTTTTT. Its translation: CARSPVRTGELFF.

V gene TRBV18 combines with J gene TRBJ1-2, with TRBD1 matching over 11 bases. The CDR3 loop spans 16 amino acids. Germline V CDR1 and CDR2: KGHSH, LQKENI. V shed 2 bases, J shed 4 bases, and the junction held 6 bases outside the gene matches. The CDR3 DNA follows: TGTGCCAGCTCACCAAAGGACAGGGGGCGTACCTATGGCTACACCTTC. Amino acid sequence: CASSPKDRGRTYGYTF. Drawing the rest from reference TRBV18 and TRBJ1-2, the complete variable domain is NAGVMQNPRHLVRRRGQEARLRCSPMKGHSHVYWYRQLPEEGLKFMVYLQKENIIDESGMPKERFSAEFPKEGPSILRIQQVVRGDSAAYFCASSPKDRGRTYGYTFGSGTRLTVV.

This chain links TRBV9 with TRBJ2-1; 8 nucleotides match TRBD1. Trimming cost V 3 bases and J 6 bases; bases outside gene matches: 5. CDR1 and CDR2 from the germline V gene are SGDLS and YYNGEE. This CDR3 spans 14 amino acids. CDR3 region: CASSGQGSSNEQFF. The CDR3 DNA sequence: TGTGCCAGCAGCGGACAGGGGAGTAGCAATGAGCAGTTCTTC.

This clone was seen once. This sequence joins TRBV7-8 and TRBJ2-2; 7 bases fit TRBD2. The ends lost 5 bases at V and 1 base at J; junction bases unmatched: 10. Germline V gives CDR1 SGHVS, CDR2 FQNEAQ. This CDR3 spans 17 amino acids. CDR3 DNA sequence: TGTGCCAGCAGCCCCCAGAGGGGCGGGGGGAACACCGGGGAGCTGTTTTTT. This translates into CASSPQRGGGNTGELFF.

This clone was recorded only once. The rearrangement links TRBV5-5 to TRBJ2-2; 11 bases agree with TRBD1. This CDR3 region has 17 residues. Germline values: CDR1 SGHKS, CDR2 YYEKEE (reference sequence). With V trimmed by 3 bases and J by 6 bases, 10 bases remained unmatched. CDR3 loop: CASSSFAGTGGSGELFF. CDR3 in DNA: TGTGCCAGCAGCTCCTTCGCCGGGACAGGGGGTTCCGGGGAGCTGTTTTTT.

The V gene is TRBV30, the J gene TRBJ1-6, with D hard to call. There are 13 residues in the CDR3. The ends were cut back, 3 bases at V and 8 bases at J, with 11 bases in the middle. Looked up from germline, CDR1 is GTSNPN and CDR2 is SVGIG (reference sequence). The DNA for the CDR3 is TGTGCCTGGAGATGGGGATCACATTCACCCCTCCACTTT. Encoded protein: CAWRWGSHSPLHF.